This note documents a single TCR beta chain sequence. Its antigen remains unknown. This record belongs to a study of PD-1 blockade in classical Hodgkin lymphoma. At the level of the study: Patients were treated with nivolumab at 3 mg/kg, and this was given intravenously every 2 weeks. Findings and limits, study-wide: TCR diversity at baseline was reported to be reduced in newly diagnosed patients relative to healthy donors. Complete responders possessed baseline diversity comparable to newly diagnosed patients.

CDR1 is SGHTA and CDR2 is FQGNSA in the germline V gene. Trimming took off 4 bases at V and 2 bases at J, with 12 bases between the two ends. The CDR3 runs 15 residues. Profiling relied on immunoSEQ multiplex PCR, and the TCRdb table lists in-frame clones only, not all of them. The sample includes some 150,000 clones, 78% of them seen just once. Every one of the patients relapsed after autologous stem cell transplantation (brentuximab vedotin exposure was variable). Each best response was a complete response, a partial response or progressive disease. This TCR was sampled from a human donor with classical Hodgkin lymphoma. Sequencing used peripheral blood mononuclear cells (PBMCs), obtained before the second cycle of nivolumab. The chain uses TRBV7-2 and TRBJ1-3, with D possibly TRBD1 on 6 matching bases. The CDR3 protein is CASSYETGPGNTIYF. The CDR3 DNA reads TGTGCCAGCAGCTATGAGACAGGCCCTGGAAACACCATATATTTT.